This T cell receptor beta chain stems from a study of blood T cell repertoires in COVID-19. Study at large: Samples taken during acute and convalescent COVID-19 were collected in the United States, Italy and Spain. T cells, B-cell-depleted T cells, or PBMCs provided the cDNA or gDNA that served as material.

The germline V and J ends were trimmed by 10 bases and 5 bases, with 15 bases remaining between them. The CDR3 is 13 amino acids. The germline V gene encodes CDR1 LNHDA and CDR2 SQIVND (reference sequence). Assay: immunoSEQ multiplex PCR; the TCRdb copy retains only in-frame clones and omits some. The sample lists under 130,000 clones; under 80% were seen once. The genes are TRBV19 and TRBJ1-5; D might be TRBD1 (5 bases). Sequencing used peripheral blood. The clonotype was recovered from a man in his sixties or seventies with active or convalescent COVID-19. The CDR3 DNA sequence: TGTGCCATCCGACGGGGGGGTGATCAGCCCCAGCATTTT. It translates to CAIRRGGDQPQHF.